Shown below are 5 T cell receptor beta chains from a single sample sequenced in a study of T cell responses to AZD1222 COVID-19 vaccine. TCRdb keeps only in-frame clones here, not all; method: immunoSEQ multiplex PCR. This sample has about 150,000 clones, with around nine tenths found just once. This specimen consisted of peripheral blood, obtained on day 0 of MenACWY control vaccination. These receptors were taken from an adult in good health.

V gene TRBV2 combines with J gene TRBJ2-4, with D possibly called TRBD1 or TRBD2 (5 bases each). This CDR3 comprises 13 residues. The germline V gene has CDR1 SNHLY and CDR2 FYNNEI. V shed 3 bases and J shed 11 bases, with 14 bases lying between them. CDR3 nucleotide sequence: TGTGCCAGCAGTGACTTGGGACCGGGATTTCAGTACTTC. Translating gives CASSDLGPGFQYF.

This rearrangement joins TRBV7-2 to TRBJ1-1, with D maybe TRBD1 (5 bases). V was shortened by 2 bases and J by 11 bases, with 18 bases between the two germline ends. The CDR3 runs 14 residues. Germline assignment: CDR1 SGHTA and CDR2 FQGNSA. This CDR3 is CASSLPRTPQTAFF. CDR3 nucleotides: TGTGCCAGCAGCTTACCCCGGACACCCCAAACTGCTTTCTTT. The entire variable domain, with the rest obtained from reference TRBV7-2 and TRBJ1-1, is as follows: GAGVSQSPSNKVTEKGKDVELRCDPISGHTALYWYRQSLGQGLEFLIYFQGNSAPDKSGLPSDRFSAERTGGSVSTLTIQRTQQEDSAVYLCASSLPRTPQTAFFGQGTRLTVV.

The chain is built from TRBV6-6 and TRBJ1-6; D call uncertain. Trimming stripped 6 bases from V and 9 bases from J, with 6 bases between. The V gene's germline CDR1 is MNHNY and CDR2 SVGAGI (reference sequence). CDR3 size: 11 residues. The CDR3 is CASSPGSPLHF. The CDR3 DNA reads as TGTGCCAGCAGCCCGGGTTCACCCCTCCACTTT.

The chain links TRBV5-1 to TRBJ2-3; either TRBD1 or TRBD2 may supply D (5 bases each). The V gene's germline CDR1 is SGHRS and CDR2 YFSETQ. The CDR3 covers 16 residues. V was clipped by 0 bases and J by 5 bases, with 16 bases between them. CDR3 DNA: TGCGCCAGCAGCTTGGATTCGGGACGCCGGCAAGATACGCAGTATTTT. Its protein product is CASSLDSGRRQDTQYF. Looking up the rest from reference TRBV5-1 and TRBJ2-3 gives the full variable domain: KAGVTQTPRYLIKTRGQQVTLSCSPISGHRSVSWYQQTPGQGLQFLFEYFSETQRNKGNFPGRFSGRQFSNSRSEMNVSTLELGDSALYLCASSLDSGRRQDTQYFGPGTRLTVL.

This sequence joins TRBV24-1 and TRBJ2-1; 12 nucleotides line up with TRBD2. Losses at the gene ends were 3 bases for V and 1 base for J; bases not matched to a gene: 6. Germline V CDR1 and CDR2: KGHDR, SFDVKD. CDR3 length: 18 residues. CDR3 bases: TGTGCCACCAGTGATATGCGGACTAGCGGGACGTCCTACAATGAGCAGTTCTTC. This encodes CATSDMRTSGTSYNEQFF.